Below are 30 T cell receptor beta chains sequenced from a single sample in a study of shared clonotypes between healthy human individuals. Assay: immunoSEQ multiplex PCR; the TCRdb copy retains only in-frame clones and omits some. The profile shows about 2.4 million clones, 93% of them singletons. The sequenced material came from naive CD4+ T cells from PBMCs. This sample's subset: CD45RA+ positively selected. The receptors were gathered from a man between 18 and 29 years old in good health. Some clones in this sample may be carry-over from other donors' samples.

This clone showed up just once. V usage is TRBV5-8 and J usage is TRBJ2-5; 10 bases fit TRBD2. CDR3 size: 19 residues. Germline-derived CDR1 and CDR2 are SGHTS and YDEGEE. The V gene end was trimmed by 0 bases and the J gene end by 5 bases; junction bases not matched to a gene: 16. The CDR3 sequence is CASSLGGLAGEVKGETQYF. The DNA for the CDR3 is TGTGCCAGCAGCTTGGGGGGCCTAGCGGGAGAAGTGAAGGGGGAGACCCAGTACTTC.

The rearrangement links TRBV4-2 to TRBJ2-2; D is unclear. The CDR3 extends over 15 amino acids. Trimming took 1 base from V and 1 from J, leaving 7 bases between them. Germline V gene sequence: CDR1 LGHNA, CDR2 YNFKEQ. This CDR3 is CASSQVGMNTGELFF. CDR3 in DNA: TGTGCCAGCAGCCAAGTGGGGATGAACACCGGGGAGCTGTTTTTT.

The gene calls are TRBV9 and TRBJ2-7, with TRBD2 matching 7 bases. CDR1 and CDR2 from the germline V gene are SGDLS and YYNGEE. J gave up 1 base and V 0 bases, and 4 bases lay outside the gene matches. The CDR3 consists of 15 residues. The CDR3 here is CASSVARGGSYEQYF. As DNA, the CDR3 is TGTGCCAGCAGCGTAGCCCGGGGAGGGTCCTACGAGCAGTACTTC.

The V call is TRBV5-1, the J call TRBJ1-2; perhaps TRBD1 as D (5 bases). Trimming removed 0 bases at V and 6 bases at J, with 12 bases between. This CDR3 spans 14 amino acids. Germline V gene lookup returns CDR1 SGHRS and CDR2 YFSETQ. The CDR3 DNA follows: TGCGCCAGCAGCTTGGGGCAGGGCCTTGATGGCTACACCTTC. Amino acids: CASSLGQGLDGYTF.

Only one count was recorded for this clone. The rearrangement joins TRBV6-6 to TRBJ1-1; D is unresolved. V lost 5 bases to trimming and J lost 0 bases, with 13 bases between them. In germline, CDR1 is MNHNY, CDR2 SVGAGI (reference sequence). This CDR3 spans 15 amino acids. The CDR3: CASSPKRGVNTEAFF. The DNA of the CDR3 is TGTGCCAGCAGTCCCAAACGCGGGGTGAACACTGAAGCTTTCTTT.

The J gene is TRBJ1-1, the V gene TRBV5-5; D is unresolved. The CDR3 runs 15 residues. Looked up from germline, CDR1 is SGHKS and CDR2 is YYEKEE (reference sequence). Trimming cost V 2 bases and J 4 bases, with 15 bases left between them. As DNA, the CDR3 is TGTGCCAGCAGCTTTTGGACCCTATGGGGCACTGAAGCTTTCTTT. Protein sequence: CASSFWTLWGTEAFF. The full variable domain, in which reference TRBV5-5 and TRBJ1-1 provide the parts outside the CDR3, is DAGVTQSPTHLIKTRGQQVTLRCSPISGHKSVSWYQQVLGQGPQFIFQYYEKEERGRGNFPDRFSARQFPNYSSELNVNALLLGDSALYLCASSFWTLWGTEAFFGQGTRLTVV.

This clone appeared a single time. This chain uses TRBV30 with TRBJ1-4, with D perhaps matching TRBD1 (6 bases). V was pared by 3 bases and J by 5 bases, with 13 bases between. This CDR3 spans 14 amino acids. The germline gives CDR1 GTSNPN, CDR2 SVGIG (reference sequence). CDR3 DNA sequence: TGTGCCTGGAGGAAGGGGGGGTCGAATGAAAAACTGTTTTTT. This translates into CAWRKGGSNEKLFF.

The chain employs TRBV6-6 and TRBJ1-5, with 9 bases that match TRBD1. This CDR3 has 12 residues. With V trimmed by 11 bases and J by 5 bases, 4 bases remained unmatched. Germline V gene sequence: CDR1 MNHNY, CDR2 SVGAGI (reference sequence). CDR3: CAGRTGDQPQHF. CDR3 nucleotide sequence: TGTGCCGGACGGACAGGGGATCAGCCCCAGCATTTT.

This chain connects TRBV30 to TRBJ1-3; no reliable D call. V lost 2 bases, J lost 1 base, and 15 bases lay in between. Germline V CDR1 and CDR2: GTSNPN, SVGIG (reference sequence). There are 16 residues in the CDR3. The CDR3 nucleotides are TGTGCCTGGAGTACCCCTCGCTCCTCTTCTGGAAACACCATATATTTT. Translation: CAWSTPRSSSGNTIYF.

This chain joins TRBV9 and TRBJ2-3; D possibly corresponds to TRBD2 (6 bases). This CDR3 contains 16 residues. V was trimmed by 3 bases and J by 6 bases, leaving 20 bases between them. Per germline, CDR1 SGDLS and CDR2 YYNGEE. In nucleotides, the CDR3 is TGTGCCAGCAGCGGGGGAGCGGCGCCGGGGAGGGATACGCAGTATTTT. Protein sequence: CASSGGAAPGRDTQYF.

The V call is TRBV7-9, the J call TRBJ1-1, with D possibly TRBD1 on 6 matching bases. V was cut by 2 bases and J by 3 bases, with 13 bases left in between. CDR1 and CDR2 (germline): SEHNR, FQNEAQ (reference sequence). CDR3 size: 15 residues. In DNA, the CDR3 is TGTGCCAGCAGCTTACGAGGAGCAGGGGACACTGAAGCTTTCTTT. This encodes CASSLRGAGDTEAFF.

The chain combines TRBV10-2 with TRBJ2-7, with 9 bases fitting TRBD1. J was trimmed by 2 bases and V by 5 bases; bases with no gene match: 4. The CDR3 sequence is 14 residues long. Germline CDR1 reads WSHSY; CDR2 reads SAAADI. CDR3 nucleotides: TGCGCCAGCAGTTACCGGGACAGGGCCTACGAGCAGTACTTC. Translation gives CASSYRDRAYEQYF.

The chain couples TRBV5-1 to TRBJ2-3; D is uncertain. CDR3 size: 13 residues. V dropped 3 bases and J dropped 1 base, with 6 bases sitting between them. The germline V gene has CDR1 SGHRS and CDR2 YFSETQ. The CDR3 region is CASSYDGTDTQYF. The CDR3 nucleotides are TGCGCCAGCAGCTACGACGGCACAGATACGCAGTATTTT.

The gene calls are TRBV4-2 and TRBJ1-4; TRBD1 is a possible D gene (5 bases). The CDR3 totals 14 residues. V lost 1 base, J lost 6 bases, and 9 bases lay in between. Germline CDR1 reads LGHNA; CDR2 reads YNFKEQ. The CDR3 here is CASSQVGTDEKLFF. CDR3 nucleotide sequence: TGTGCCAGCAGCCAAGTGGGGACGGATGAAAAACTGTTTTTT.

V and J are TRBV28 and TRBJ2-7; 9 bases are shared with TRBD1. Trimming removed 10 bases from V and 2 bases from J; junction bases left unmatched: 12. The CDR3 totals 15 residues. Germline CDR1 is MDHEN and CDR2 is SYDVKM. CDR3 DNA: TGTGCCACCAATAGTGACGACAGGGGGACCTACGAGCAGTACTTC. Translating it yields CATNSDDRGTYEQYF.

The chain has TRBV7-8 and TRBJ2-7, with 7 bases that match TRBD1. This CDR3 is 13 amino acids long. The V and J ends lost 5 bases and 12 bases, in that order; junction bases with no gene match: 13. Germline CDR1 reads SGHVS; CDR2 reads FQNEAQ. Written as DNA, the CDR3 is TGTGCCAGCAGCGAACCGACAGGGATCTGGTGGTACTTC. Translation gives CASSEPTGIWWYF.

The J gene is TRBJ2-7, the V gene TRBV7-9; D perhaps matches TRBD1 (6 bases). The CDR3 contains 15 residues. Trimming took off 6 bases at V and 0 bases at J, with 15 bases between the two ends. The V gene's germline CDR1 is SEHNR and CDR2 FQNEAQ (reference sequence). DNA for the CDR3: TGTGCCAGCAGTCCAGTACAGGGCATCTCCTACGAGCAGTACTTC. Translation gives CASSPVQGISYEQYF.

On this clone: Within the sample, other DNA sequences also encode this same CDR3. The chain joins TRBV5-1 to TRBJ2-1; 7 bases match TRBD2. Germline V CDR1 and CDR2: SGHRS, YFSETQ. Trimming took 2 bases from V and 4 from J; bases not matched to a gene: 6. This CDR3 spans 15 amino acids. This chain's CDR3 is CASSLSGISYNEQFF. As DNA, the CDR3 is TGCGCCAGCAGCTTAAGCGGGATCTCGTACAATGAGCAGTTCTTC.

The chain links TRBV11-2 to TRBJ2-2; D is perhaps TRBD2 (7 bases). The CDR3 runs 15 residues. V dropped 4 bases and J dropped 4 bases, with 13 bases sitting between them. The germline V gene encodes CDR1 SGHAT and CDR2 FQNNGV. The CDR3 bases are TGTGCCAGCAGCTCAGTGGGGGGGCGCACCGGGGAGCTGTTTTTT. This sequence encodes CASSSVGGRTGELFF.

This chain uses TRBV28 with TRBJ2-2; D is ambiguous. The V end lost 5 bases, the J end lost 6 bases, and 13 bases lay between the germline ends. Per the germline V gene, CDR1 is MDHEN and CDR2 is SYDVKM. This CDR3 region has 14 residues. CDR3 nucleotide sequence: TGTGCCAGCAGTCTCCGACCATTAGCCGGGGAGCTGTTTTTT. It codes for CASSLRPLAGELFF.

This clone was picked up one time. The V call is TRBV5-1, the J call TRBJ2-1; 8 nucleotides match TRBD1. With V trimmed by 4 bases and J by 7 bases, 10 bases remained unmatched. Looked up from germline, CDR1 is SGHRS and CDR2 is YFSETQ. This CDR3 has 15 amino acids. CDR3 sequence (DNA): TGCGCCAGCAGCCGGGCCCAGGGGGCAGGGAATGAGCAGTTCTTC. Its protein is CASSRAQGAGNEQFF. The variable domain in full, completed from reference TRBV5-1 and TRBJ2-1, reads KAGVTQTPRYLIKTRGQQVTLSCSPISGHRSVSWYQQTPGQGLQFLFEYFSETQRNKGNFPGRFSGRQFSNSRSEMNVSTLELGDSALYLCASSRAQGAGNEQFFGPGTRLTVL.

The V and J genes are TRBV11-3 and TRBJ2-5; D not resolved. CDR1 is SGHNT and CDR2 is YENEEA in the germline V gene. This CDR3 region has 15 residues. V gave up 1 base and J gave up 4 bases, with 13 bases separating them. The CDR3 here is CASSLGQAVGETQYF. DNA of the CDR3: TGTGCCAGCAGCTTAGGTCAGGCAGTCGGAGAGACCCAGTACTTC. The variable domain in full, with the rest retrieved from reference TRBV11-3 and TRBJ2-5, is EAGVVQSPRYKIIEKKQPVAFWCNPISGHNTLYWYLQNLGQGPELLIRYENEEAVDDSQLPKDRFSAERLKGVDSTLKIQPAELGDSAVYLCASSLGQAVGETQYFGPGTRLLVL.

In its sample, this clone was seen once. This same CDR3 is encoded by further DNA sequences in the sample. The chain couples TRBV7-9 to TRBJ2-1; D remains ambiguous. V lost 3 bases and J lost 2, with 2 bases in between. Germline V gene sequence: CDR1 SEHNR, CDR2 FQNEAQ (reference sequence). This CDR3 is 12 amino acids long. The CDR3 region has the DNA TGTGCCAGCAGCTTTCCCTACAATGAGCAGTTCTTC. Translated: CASSFPYNEQFF.

The J gene is TRBJ2-1, the V gene TRBV9; 11 nucleotides line up with TRBD2. V was clipped by 4 bases and J by 3 bases; unmatched bases: 6. The germline CDR1 and CDR2 sequences are SGDLS and YYNGEE. The CDR3 is made up of 16 amino acids. The chain's CDR3 is CASSPLGLADYNEQFF. The CDR3 bases are TGTGCCAGCAGCCCTTTGGGACTAGCGGACTACAATGAGCAGTTCTTC.

This clone was seen only once. CDR3 in DNA: TGTGCCAGCAGTCCGGGACAGGGTAGGACTGAAGCTTTCTTT. Its protein product is CASSPGQGRTEAFF. The chain links TRBV6-5 to TRBJ1-1, with 9 bases that match TRBD1. The V and J ends lost 5 bases and 5 bases, in that order; junction bases with no gene match: 6. This CDR3 has 14 amino acids. From germline, CDR1 is MNHEY and CDR2 SVGAGI.

The chain employs TRBV19 and TRBJ2-5, with 7 positions matching TRBD2. Looked up from germline, CDR1 is LNHDA and CDR2 is SQIVND (reference sequence). Trimming cost V 8 bases and J 5 bases; bases outside gene matches: 5. The CDR3 loop spans 12 amino acids. CDR3 nucleotide sequence: TGTGCCAGTGGCCTGGGGGGGGAGACCCAGTACTTC. Its protein is CASGLGGETQYF.

This chain connects TRBV7-3 to TRBJ2-3; D could derive from TRBD1 or TRBD2 (5 bases each). The CDR3 length is 14 residues. Between the trimmed V and J ends, which lost 0 bases and 10 bases, there was a span of 14 bases. CDR1 and CDR2 from the germline V gene are SGHTA and FQGTGA. The CDR3 DNA follows: TGTGCCAGCAGCTTAACGGGTTCCGGGACGGCGCAGTATTTT. It yields the protein CASSLTGSGTAQYF.

The chain recombines TRBV7-2 with TRBJ2-7, with TRBD2 matching 10 bases. The CDR3 spans 15 residues. Germline assignment: CDR1 SGHTA and CDR2 FQGNSA. The ends lost 2 bases at V and 4 bases at J; junction bases unmatched: 5. The chain's CDR3 is CASSLPSGRGYEQYF. For the CDR3, the DNA is TGTGCCAGCAGCTTACCTAGCGGGAGAGGTTACGAGCAGTACTTC.

About this clone: Other DNA sequences in the same sample also yield this CDR3. The chain is built from TRBV18 and TRBJ1-1, with D perhaps TRBD1 (5 bases). Looked up from germline, CDR1 is KGHSH and CDR2 is LQKENI. V lost 6 bases to trimming and J lost 2 bases, with 13 bases between them. The CDR3 is made up of 14 amino acids. The CDR3 DNA reads as TGTGCCAGCTCCCTCGGGACCGCTAACACTGAAGCTTTCTTT. Protein product: CASSLGTANTEAFF.

The chain has TRBV13 and TRBJ2-2, with TRBD1 matching over 9 bases. Trimming took 1 base from V and 3 from J; bases not matched to a gene: 3. Looked up from germline, CDR1 is PRHDT and CDR2 is FYEKMQ (reference sequence). This CDR3 contains 16 residues. The CDR3 DNA is TGTGCCAGCAGCTTAGTGTACAGGGGGCACACCGGGGAGCTGTTTTTT. It codes for CASSLVYRGHTGELFF.